The entry below describes one TCR beta chain. Its antigen remains unidentified. The sample comes from a study of brain T cells in children with intractable seizures. Data came from immunoSEQ multiplex PCR; TCRdb stores just in-frame clones and leaves some out. The sample includes 340,000 or so clones, over 90% of them seen just once. Overall study findings and caveats: Pre- and post-surgery blood differed in depth, so pre-surgery absences may be undersampling. Viral specificity was inferred only from CDR3 similarity; HCMV serostatus was unknown.

V was cut by 0 bases and J by 8 bases, with 14 bases left in between. In germline, CDR1 is SGHDT, CDR2 YYEEEE. The CDR3 is 14 residues long. Time point: blood from clinic visit 5 months post-surgery; TSC patient then seizure free. Surgery cases with the highest brain T cell transcript signatures were chosen for sequencing. Sequenced material: peripheral blood, taken less than 6 months after surgery. The receptor comes from a boy in the first two years of life with tuberous sclerosis and intractable seizures. The chain is built from TRBV5-6 and TRBJ1-2, with D tentatively TRBD1 (5 bases). The CDR3 sequence: CASSLGTGFQGYTF. CDR3 sequence (DNA): TGTGCCAGCAGCTTGGGTACAGGATTCCAGGGCTACACCTTC.